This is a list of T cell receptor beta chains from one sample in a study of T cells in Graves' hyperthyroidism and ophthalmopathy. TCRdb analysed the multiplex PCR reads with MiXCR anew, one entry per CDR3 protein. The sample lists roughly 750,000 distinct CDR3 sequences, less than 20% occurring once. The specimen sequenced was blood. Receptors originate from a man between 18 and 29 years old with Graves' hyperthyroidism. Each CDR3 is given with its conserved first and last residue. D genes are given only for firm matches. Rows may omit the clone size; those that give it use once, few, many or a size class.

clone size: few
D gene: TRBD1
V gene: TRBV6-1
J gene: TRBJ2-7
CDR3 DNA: TGTGCCAGCAGTGCCGCCCTAGCCGGGACAGGGGGGGGAACCTACGAGCAGTACTTC
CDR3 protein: CASSAALAGTGGGTYEQYF

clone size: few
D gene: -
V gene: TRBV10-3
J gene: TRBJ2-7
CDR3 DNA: TGTGCCATCAGTGGGGGACCGTACTACGAGCAGTACTTC
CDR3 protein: CAISGGPYYEQYF

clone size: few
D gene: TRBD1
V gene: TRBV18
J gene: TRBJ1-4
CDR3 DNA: TGTGCCAGCTCAAACAGGGGAGGGTTCGAAAAACTGTTTTTT
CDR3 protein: CASSNRGGFEKLFF

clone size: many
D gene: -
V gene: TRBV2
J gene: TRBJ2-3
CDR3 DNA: TGTGCCAGCAAAGAGATGGGCGGCGGGCAGTATTTT
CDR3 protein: CASKEMGGGQYF

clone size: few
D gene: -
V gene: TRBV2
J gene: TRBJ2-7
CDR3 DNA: TGTGCCAGCAGTGCATCTGTTTACGAGCAGTACTTC
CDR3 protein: CASSASVYEQYF

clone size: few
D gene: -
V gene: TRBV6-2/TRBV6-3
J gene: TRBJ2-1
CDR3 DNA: TGTGCCAGCAGTTACGGGGACACCTACAATGAGCAGTTCTTC
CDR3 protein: CASSYGDTYNEQFF

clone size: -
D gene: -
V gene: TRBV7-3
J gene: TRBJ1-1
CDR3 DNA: TGTGCCAGCGCCCGGACGGTAAACACTGAAGCTTTCTTT
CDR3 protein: CASARTVNTEAFF

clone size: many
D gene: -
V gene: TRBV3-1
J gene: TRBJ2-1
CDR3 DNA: TGTGCCAGCAGCCTTGATGACAGGGAGCAGTTCTTC
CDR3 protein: CASSLDDREQFF

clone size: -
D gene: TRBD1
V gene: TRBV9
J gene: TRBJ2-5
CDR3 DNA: TGTGCCAGCAGCGTTGGGGGACAGGGGTCTCAAGAGACCCAGTACTTC
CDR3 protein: CASSVGGQGSQETQYF

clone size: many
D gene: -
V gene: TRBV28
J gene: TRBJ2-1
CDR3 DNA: TGTGCCAGCAGTTTCATGGGGCGGGCCTACAATGAGCAGTTCTTC
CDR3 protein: CASSFMGRAYNEQFF

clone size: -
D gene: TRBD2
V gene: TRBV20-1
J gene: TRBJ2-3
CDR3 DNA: TGCAGTGCTAGAGCGGGTAGCGGGAGGGCCCAACGCACAGATACGCAGTATTTT
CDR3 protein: CSARAGSGRAQRTDTQYF

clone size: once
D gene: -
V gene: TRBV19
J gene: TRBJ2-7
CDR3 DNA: TGTGCCAGTAGTTCTATAGCCCCACCGGGACCCGCAGGCGAGCAGTACTTC
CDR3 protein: CASSSIAPPGPAGEQYF

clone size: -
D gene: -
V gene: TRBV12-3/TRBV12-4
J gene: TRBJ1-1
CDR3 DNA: TGTGCCAGCACTCTGACAACCTACACTGAAGCTTTCTTT
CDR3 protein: CASTLTTYTEAFF

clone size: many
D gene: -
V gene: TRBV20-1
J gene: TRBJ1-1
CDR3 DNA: TGCAGTGCTAGAGGTGGGGGTCAAAACACTGAAGCTTTCTTT
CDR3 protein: CSARGGGQNTEAFF

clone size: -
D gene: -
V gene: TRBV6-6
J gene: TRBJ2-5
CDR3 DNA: TGTGCCAGCAGTTACCTCACTGGCGGGGAACAAGAGACCCAGTACTTC
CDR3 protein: CASSYLTGGEQETQYF

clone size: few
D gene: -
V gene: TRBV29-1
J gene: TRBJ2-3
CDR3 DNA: TGCAGCGTTGAGTGGGGTGGGGTGAGCACAGATACGCAGTATTTT
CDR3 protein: CSVEWGGVSTDTQYF

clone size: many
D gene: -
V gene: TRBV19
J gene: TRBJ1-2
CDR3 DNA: TGTGCCAGTAGTCCCTCCCCGCAGCGGGGCTACACCTTC
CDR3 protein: CASSPSPQRGYTF

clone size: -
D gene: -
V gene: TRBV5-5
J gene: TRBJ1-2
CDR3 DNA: TGTGCCAGCAGCTTCGGGCGGCTAGCTAACTATGGCTACACCTTC
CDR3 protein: CASSFGRLANYGYTF

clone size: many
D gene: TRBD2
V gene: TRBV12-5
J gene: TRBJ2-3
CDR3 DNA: TGTGCTAGTGGTTTGGGGCTAGCGGGGGACACAGATACGCAGTATTTT
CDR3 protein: CASGLGLAGDTDTQYF

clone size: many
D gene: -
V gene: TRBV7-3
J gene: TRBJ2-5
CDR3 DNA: TGTGCCAGCAGCTTTAGTAGGGATGAGACCCAGTACTTC
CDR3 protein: CASSFSRDETQYF

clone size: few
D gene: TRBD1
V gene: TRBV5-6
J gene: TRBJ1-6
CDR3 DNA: TGTGCCAGCAGCTTGGTGACTACAGGGGTTAATTCACCCCTCCACTTT
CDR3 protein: CASSLVTTGVNSPLHF

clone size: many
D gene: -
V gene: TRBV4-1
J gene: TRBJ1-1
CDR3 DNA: TGTGCCAGCAGCCAAGGAACGGTGAACACTGAAGCTTTCTTT
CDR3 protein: CASSQGTVNTEAFF

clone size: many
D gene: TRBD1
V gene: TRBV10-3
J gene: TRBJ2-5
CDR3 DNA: TGTGCCATCAGTCCGGACAGGGGACAAGAGACCCAGTACTTC
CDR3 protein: CAISPDRGQETQYF

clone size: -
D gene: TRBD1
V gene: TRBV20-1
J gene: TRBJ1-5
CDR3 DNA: TGCAGTGCAACGACAGGGTTGAGGAATCAGCCCCAGCATTTT
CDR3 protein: CSATTGLRNQPQHF

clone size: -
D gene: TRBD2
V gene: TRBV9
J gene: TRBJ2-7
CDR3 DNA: TGTGCCAGCAGCCTGGGACTAGCGGGAGGCATCCACGAGCAGTACTTC
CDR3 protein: CASSLGLAGGIHEQYF

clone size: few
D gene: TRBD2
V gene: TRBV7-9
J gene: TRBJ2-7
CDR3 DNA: TGTGCCAGCAGCTCAGGCGCTAGCGGGAGACAGTACGAGCAGTACTTC
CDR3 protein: CASSSGASGRQYEQYF

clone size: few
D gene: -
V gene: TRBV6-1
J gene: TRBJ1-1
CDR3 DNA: TGTGCCAGCAGTAACCCGACAGGCCACAGGATTGAAGCTTTCTTT
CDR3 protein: CASSNPTGHRIEAFF

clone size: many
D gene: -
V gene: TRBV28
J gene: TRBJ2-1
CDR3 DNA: TGTGCCAGCTGCCCGGCCCTGAGCTCCTACAATGAGCAGTTCTTC
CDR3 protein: CASCPALSSYNEQFF

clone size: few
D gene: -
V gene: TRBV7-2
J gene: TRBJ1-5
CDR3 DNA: TGTGCCAGCAGCTTAGATTTGGGGATTACCAATCAGCCCCAGCATTTT
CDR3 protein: CASSLDLGITNQPQHF

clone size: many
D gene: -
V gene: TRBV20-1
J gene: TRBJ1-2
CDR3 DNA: TGCAGCGCTAGGGGAGGGTGGGACTATGGCTACACCTTC
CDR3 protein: CSARGGWDYGYTF

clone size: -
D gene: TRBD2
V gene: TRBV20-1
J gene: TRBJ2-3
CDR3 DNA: TGCAGTGCTAGGGGGCTAGCGGGAGAGATCACAGATACGCAGTATTTT
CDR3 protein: CSARGLAGEITDTQYF

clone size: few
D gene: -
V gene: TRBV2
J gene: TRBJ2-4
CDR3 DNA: TGTGCCAGCAGGACAGGGGGAGCGGGAGTGAAAAACATTCAGTACTTC
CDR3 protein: CASRTGGAGVKNIQYF

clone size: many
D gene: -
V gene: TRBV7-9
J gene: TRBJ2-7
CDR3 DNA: TGTGCCAGCAGCTTACCCCCGGAGACAAGGCCGTTCTCCTACGAGCAGTACTTC
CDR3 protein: CASSLPPETRPFSYEQYF

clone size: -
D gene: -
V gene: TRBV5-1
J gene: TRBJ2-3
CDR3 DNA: TGCGCCAGCAGCTGGACCGGGACTAGCACAGATACGCAGTATTTT
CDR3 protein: CASSWTGTSTDTQYF

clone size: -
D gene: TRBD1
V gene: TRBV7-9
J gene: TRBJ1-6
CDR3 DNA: TGTGCCAGCAGCACTACAGGGGATTCACTCCTCCACTTT
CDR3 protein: CASSTTGDSLLHF

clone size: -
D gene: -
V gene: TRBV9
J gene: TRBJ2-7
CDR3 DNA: TGTGCCAGCAGCGTAGCGGACCGAAGCGCGTACGAGCAGTACTTC
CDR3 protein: CASSVADRSAYEQYF

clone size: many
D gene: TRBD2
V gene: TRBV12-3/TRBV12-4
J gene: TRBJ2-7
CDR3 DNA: TGTGCCAGCAGTTTAGGGACTAGCGGGATGAGATACGAGCAGTACTTC
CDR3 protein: CASSLGTSGMRYEQYF

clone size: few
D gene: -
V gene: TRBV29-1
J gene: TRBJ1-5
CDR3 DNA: TGCAGCGTTGGTAATCAGCCCCAGCATTTT
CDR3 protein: CSVGNQPQHF

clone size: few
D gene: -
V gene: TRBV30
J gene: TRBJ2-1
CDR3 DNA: TGTGCCTGGAGTGTACGTGGGGAGCAGTTCTTC
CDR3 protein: CAWSVRGEQFF

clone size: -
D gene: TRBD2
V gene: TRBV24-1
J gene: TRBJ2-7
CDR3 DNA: TGTGCCACCAGTGATTCGATAGCGGGAGAGGAGCAGTACTTC
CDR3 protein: CATSDSIAGEEQYF

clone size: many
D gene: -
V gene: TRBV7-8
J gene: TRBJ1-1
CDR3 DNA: TGTGCCAGCAGCCCTCTCTCAGGGTCCCCCACTGAAGCTTTCTTT
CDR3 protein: CASSPLSGSPTEAFF

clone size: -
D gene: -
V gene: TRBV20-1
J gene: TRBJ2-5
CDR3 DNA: TGCAGTGCTAGAGTGGGCAGAGGGTGGGGGGAGACCCAGTACTTC
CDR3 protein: CSARVGRGWGETQYF

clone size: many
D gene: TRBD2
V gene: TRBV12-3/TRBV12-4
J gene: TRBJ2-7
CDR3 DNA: TGTGCCAGCGCCCGGGAGGGCCTCTACGAGCAGTACTTC
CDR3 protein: CASAREGLYEQYF

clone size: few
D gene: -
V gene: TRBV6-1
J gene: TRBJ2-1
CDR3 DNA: TGTGCCAGCAGGGACCTGCCCCCGGTGGACGAGCAGTTCTTC
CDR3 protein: CASRDLPPVDEQFF

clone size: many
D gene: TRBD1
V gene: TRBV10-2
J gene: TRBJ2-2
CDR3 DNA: TGCGCCAGCAGTCCGACAGGGTCCGGGGAGCTGTTTTTT
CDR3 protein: CASSPTGSGELFF

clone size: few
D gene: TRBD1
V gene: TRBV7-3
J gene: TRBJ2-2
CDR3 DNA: TGTGCCAGCAGCGGCCTGACAGGGCCCGGGGAGCTGTTTTTT
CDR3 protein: CASSGLTGPGELFF

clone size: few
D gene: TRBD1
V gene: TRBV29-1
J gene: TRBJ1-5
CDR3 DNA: TGCAGCGTTCGACAGGGAGGGATAAATCAGCCCCAGCATTTT
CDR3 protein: CSVRQGGINQPQHF

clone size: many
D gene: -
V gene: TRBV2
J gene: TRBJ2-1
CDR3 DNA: TGTGCCAGCAGTGGCTATAAGGTCAGTGAGCAGTTCTTC
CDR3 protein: CASSGYKVSEQFF

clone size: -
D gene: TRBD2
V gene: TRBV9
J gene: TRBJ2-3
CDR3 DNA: TGTGCCAGCAGCGTAGGAGGCGGGAGGGCCTCAGATACGCAGTATTTT
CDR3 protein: CASSVGGGRASDTQYF

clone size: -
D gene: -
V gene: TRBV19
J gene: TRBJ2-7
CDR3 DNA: TGTGCCAGTAGTCTACAGGGTGGTATGGGAGAGCAGTACTTC
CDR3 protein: CASSLQGGMGEQYF

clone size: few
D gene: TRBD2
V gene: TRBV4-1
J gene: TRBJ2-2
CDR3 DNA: TGCGCCAGCAGCTTCGGGCCTCGGGGGGACACCGGGGAGCTGTTTTTT
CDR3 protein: CASSFGPRGDTGELFF

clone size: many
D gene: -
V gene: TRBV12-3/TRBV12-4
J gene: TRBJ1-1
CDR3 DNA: TGTGCCAGCAGTTCAATCACGCGGGACCGCAACACTGAAGCTTTCTTT
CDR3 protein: CASSSITRDRNTEAFF

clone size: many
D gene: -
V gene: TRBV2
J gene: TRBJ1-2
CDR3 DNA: TGTGCCAGCAGTGAACGCCTTACGGATGGCTACACCTTC
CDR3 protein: CASSERLTDGYTF

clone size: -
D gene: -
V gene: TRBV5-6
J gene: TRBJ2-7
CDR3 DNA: TGTGCCAGCAGCTTCTCGTATAGCAGGGCCCTCAAACCGCCCTACGAGCAGTACTTC
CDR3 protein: CASSFSYSRALKPPYEQYF

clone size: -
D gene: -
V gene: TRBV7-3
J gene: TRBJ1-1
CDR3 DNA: TGTGCCAGCAGCTTAACAGGTGAAGACACTGAAGCTTTCTTT
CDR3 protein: CASSLTGEDTEAFF

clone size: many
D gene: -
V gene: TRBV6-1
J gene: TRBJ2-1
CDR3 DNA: TGTGCCAGCAGTGAAGTGGGACGGGAGCGCAACAATGAGCAGTTCTTC
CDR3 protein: CASSEVGRERNNEQFF

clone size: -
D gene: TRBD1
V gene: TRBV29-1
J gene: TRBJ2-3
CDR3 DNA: TGCAGCGTTGTAGGGACAGCGCTCTTGGATACGCAGTATTTT
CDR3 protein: CSVVGTALLDTQYF